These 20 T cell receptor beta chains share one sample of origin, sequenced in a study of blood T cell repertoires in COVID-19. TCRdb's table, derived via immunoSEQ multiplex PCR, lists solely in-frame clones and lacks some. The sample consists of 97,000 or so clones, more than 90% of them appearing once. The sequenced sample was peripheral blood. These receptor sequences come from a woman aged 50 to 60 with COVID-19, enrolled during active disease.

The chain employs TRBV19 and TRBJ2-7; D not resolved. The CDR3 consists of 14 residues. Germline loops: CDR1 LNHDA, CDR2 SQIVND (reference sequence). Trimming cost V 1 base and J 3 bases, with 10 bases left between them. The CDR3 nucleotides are TGTGCCAGTAGTATAGGCCCGGAGAGCTACGAGCAGTACTTC. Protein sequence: CASSIGPESYEQYF.

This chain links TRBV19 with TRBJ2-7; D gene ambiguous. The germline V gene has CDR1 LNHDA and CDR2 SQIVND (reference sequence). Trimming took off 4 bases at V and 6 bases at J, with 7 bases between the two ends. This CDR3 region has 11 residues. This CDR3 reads CASSNMVEQYF. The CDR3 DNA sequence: TGTGCCAGTAGTAACATGGTCGAGCAGTACTTC.

The CDR3 DNA sequence: TGTGCCAGCAGTTTTACAGGCTCCGAGCAGTACTTC. Its protein is CASSFTGSEQYF. The J gene is TRBJ2-7, the V gene TRBV12-3 or TRBV12-4; TRBD1 is a possible D gene (5 bases). V was pared by 3 bases and J by 6 bases, with 9 bases between. The CDR3 sequence is 12 residues long.

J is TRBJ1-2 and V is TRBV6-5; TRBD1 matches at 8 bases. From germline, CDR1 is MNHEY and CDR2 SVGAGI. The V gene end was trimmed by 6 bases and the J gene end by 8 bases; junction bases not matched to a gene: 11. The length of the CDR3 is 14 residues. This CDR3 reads CASRPTGEGRGYTF. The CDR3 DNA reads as TGTGCCAGCAGACCGACAGGGGAAGGAAGAGGCTACACCTTC.

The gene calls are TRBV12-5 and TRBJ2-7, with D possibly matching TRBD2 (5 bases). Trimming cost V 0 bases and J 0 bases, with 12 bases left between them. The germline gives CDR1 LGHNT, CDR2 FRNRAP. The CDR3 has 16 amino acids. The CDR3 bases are TGTGCTAGTGGTTTGGTACTTGGGAGCTCCTCCTACGAGCAGTACTTC. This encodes CASGLVLGSSSYEQYF.

Written as DNA, the CDR3 is TGTGCCAGTAGTATCGGGGTGCGAGGACAGAGCAATCAGCCCCAGCATTTT. Residues: CASSIGVRGQSNQPQHF. The gene calls are TRBV19 and TRBJ1-5; D possibly corresponds to TRBD1 (6 bases). CDR1 is LNHDA, CDR2 SQIVND, per germline (reference sequence). CDR3 length: 17 residues. V was shortened by 3 bases and J by 1 base, with 16 bases between the two germline ends.

CDR3: CASSPGPPGYSGNTIYF. CDR3 in DNA: TGTGCCAGCTCACCAGGCCCCCCGGGGTACTCTGGAAACACCATATATTTT. The chain couples TRBV18 to TRBJ1-3; unclear D gene. There are 17 residues in the CDR3. The V end lost 2 bases, the J end lost 0 bases, and 14 bases lay between the germline ends. Germline V gene data show CDR1 as KGHSH and CDR2 as LQKENI.

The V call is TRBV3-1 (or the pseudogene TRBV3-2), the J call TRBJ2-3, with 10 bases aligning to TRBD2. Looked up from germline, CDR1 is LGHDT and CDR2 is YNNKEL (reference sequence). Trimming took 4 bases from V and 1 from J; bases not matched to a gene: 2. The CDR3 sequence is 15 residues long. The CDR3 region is CASSLLAGGTDTQYF. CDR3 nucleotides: TGTGCCAGCAGCCTCCTAGCGGGGGGCACAGATACGCAGTATTTT.

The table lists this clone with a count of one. As DNA, the CDR3 is TGTGCCAGCAGCACAGGGGGCGGCACAGATACGCAGTATTTT. Translated, it gives CASSTGGGTDTQYF. V gene TRBV28 combines with J gene TRBJ2-3, with TRBD1 matching over 9 bases. J was trimmed by 1 base and V by 6 bases; bases with no gene match: 2. The CDR3 sequence is 14 residues long. CDR1 and CDR2 (germline): MDHEN, SYDVKM.

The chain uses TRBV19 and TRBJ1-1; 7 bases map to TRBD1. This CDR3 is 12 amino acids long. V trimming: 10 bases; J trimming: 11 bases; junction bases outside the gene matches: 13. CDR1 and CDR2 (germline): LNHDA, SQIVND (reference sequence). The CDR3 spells CATSGEGGWAFF. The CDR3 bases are TGTGCCACCTCCGGAGAAGGGGGCTGGGCTTTCTTT.

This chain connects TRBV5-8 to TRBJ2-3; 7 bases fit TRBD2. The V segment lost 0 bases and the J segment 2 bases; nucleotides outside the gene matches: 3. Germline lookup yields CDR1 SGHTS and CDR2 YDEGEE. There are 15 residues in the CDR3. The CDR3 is CASSLGSGYTDTQYF. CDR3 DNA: TGTGCCAGCAGCTTGGGTAGCGGGTACACAGATACGCAGTATTTT.

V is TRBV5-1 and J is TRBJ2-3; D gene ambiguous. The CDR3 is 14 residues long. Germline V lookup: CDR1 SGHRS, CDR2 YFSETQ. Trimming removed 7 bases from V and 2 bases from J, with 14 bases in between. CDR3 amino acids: CASRLPDITDTQYF. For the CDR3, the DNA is TGCGCCAGCCGGCTCCCCGACATCACAGATACGCAGTATTTT.

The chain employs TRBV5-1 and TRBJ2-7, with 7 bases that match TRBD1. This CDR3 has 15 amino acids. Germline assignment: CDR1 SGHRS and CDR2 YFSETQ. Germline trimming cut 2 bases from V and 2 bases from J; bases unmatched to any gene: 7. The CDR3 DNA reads TGCGCCAGCAGCTTCACCGGGACAGTAACCTACGAGCAGTACTTC. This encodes CASSFTGTVTYEQYF.

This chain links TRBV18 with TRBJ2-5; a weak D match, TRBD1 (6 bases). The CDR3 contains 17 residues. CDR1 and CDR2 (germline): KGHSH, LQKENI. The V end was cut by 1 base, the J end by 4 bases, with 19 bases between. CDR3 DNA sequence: TGTGCCAGCTCACCACTAATCTCACAGGGAGTAAGAGAGACCCAGTACTTC. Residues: CASSPLISQGVRETQYF.

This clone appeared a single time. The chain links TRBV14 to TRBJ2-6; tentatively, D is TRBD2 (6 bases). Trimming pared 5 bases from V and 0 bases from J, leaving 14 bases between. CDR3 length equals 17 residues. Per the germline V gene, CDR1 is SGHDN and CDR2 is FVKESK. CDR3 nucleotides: TGTGCCAGCAGCAGAATTACGGGACTCTCTGGGGCCAACGTCCTGACTTTC. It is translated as CASSRITGLSGANVLTF.

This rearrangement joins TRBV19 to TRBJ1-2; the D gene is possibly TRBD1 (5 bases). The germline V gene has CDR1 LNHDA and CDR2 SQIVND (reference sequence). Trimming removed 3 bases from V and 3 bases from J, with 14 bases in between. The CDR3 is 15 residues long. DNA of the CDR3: TGTGCCAGTAGTATGTCGAGATGGGGGGACTATGGCTACACCTTC. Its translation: CASSMSRWGDYGYTF.

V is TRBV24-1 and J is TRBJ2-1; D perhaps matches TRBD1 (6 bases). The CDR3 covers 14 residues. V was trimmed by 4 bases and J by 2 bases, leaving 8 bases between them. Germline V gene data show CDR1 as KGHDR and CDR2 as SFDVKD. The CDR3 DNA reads TGTGCCACCAGTGACAGGGGCCCCTACAATGAGCAGTTCTTC. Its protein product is CATSDRGPYNEQFF.

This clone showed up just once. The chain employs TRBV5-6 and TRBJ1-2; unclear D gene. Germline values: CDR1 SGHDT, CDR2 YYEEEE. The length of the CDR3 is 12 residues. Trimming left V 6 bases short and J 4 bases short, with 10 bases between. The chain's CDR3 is CASIGDSYGYTF. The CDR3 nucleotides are TGTGCCAGCATCGGGGATTCCTATGGCTACACCTTC.

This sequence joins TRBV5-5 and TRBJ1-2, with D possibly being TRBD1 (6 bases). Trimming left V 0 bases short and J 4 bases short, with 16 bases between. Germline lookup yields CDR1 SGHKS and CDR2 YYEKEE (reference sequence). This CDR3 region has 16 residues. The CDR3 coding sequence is TGTGCCAGCAGCTTGGGAATTCGGGGAGGGGGCTATGGCTACACCTTC. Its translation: CASSLGIRGGGYGYTF. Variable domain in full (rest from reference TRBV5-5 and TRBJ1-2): DAGVTQSPTHLIKTRGQQVTLRCSPISGHKSVSWYQQVLGQGPQFIFQYYEKEERGRGNFPDRFSARQFPNYSSELNVNALLLGDSALYLCASSLGIRGGGYGYTFGSGTRLTVV.

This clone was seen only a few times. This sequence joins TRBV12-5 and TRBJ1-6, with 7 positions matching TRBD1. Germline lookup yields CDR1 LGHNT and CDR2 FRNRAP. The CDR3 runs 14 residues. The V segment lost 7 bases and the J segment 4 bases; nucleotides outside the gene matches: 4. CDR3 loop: CASASGQYNSPLHF. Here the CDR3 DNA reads TGTGCTAGTGCCTCGGGACAGTATAATTCACCCCTCCACTTT.